This T cell receptor (beta chain) appears in the sequencing data of a study of cytomegalovirus exposure and HLA in healthy donors. PCR amplification relied on 60 Vbeta primers (plus 13 Jbeta primers). Profiling relied on immunoSEQ multiplex PCR, and the TCRdb table lists in-frame clones only, not all of them. The sample records some 150,000 clones, more than 65% being singletons. V was shortened by 6 bases and J by 8 bases, with 16 bases between the two germline ends. CDR3 length equals 13 residues. CDR1 is MNHNY, CDR2 SVGAGI, per germline (reference sequence). Sequenced material: PBMCs. V gene TRBV6-6 combines with J gene TRBJ1-2; D may be TRBD1 (5 bases). The sequence was collected from a woman aged 30 to 39 in good health and CMV-seronegative. CDR3 loop: CASSQGREEGYTF. The CDR3 nucleotides read TGTGCCAGCAGCCAGGGCAGAGAGGAGGGCTACACCTTC.